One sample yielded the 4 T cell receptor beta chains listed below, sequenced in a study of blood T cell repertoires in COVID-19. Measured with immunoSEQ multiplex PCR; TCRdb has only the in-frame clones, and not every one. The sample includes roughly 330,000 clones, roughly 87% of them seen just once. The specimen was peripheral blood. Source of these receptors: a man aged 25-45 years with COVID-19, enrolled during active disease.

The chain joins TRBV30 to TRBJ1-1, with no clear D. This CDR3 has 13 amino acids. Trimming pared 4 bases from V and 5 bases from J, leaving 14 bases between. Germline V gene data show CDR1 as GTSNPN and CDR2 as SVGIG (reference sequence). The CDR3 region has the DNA TGTGCCTGGACGGATTGGGGAGGGACTGAAGCTTTCTTT. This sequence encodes CAWTDWGGTEAFF.

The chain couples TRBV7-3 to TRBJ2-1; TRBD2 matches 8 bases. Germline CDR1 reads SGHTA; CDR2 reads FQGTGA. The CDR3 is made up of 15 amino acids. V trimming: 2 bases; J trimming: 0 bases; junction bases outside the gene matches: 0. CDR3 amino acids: CASSLGTSSYNEQFF. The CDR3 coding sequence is TGTGCCAGCAGCTTAGGGACTAGCTCCTACAATGAGCAGTTCTTC.

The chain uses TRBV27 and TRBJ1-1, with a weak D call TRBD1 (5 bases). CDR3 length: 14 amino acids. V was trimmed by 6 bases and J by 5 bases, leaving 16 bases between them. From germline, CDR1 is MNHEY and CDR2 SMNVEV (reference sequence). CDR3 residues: CASSPQNGGTEAFF. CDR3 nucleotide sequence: TGTGCCAGCAGCCCACAAAACGGGGGGACTGAAGCTTTCTTT.

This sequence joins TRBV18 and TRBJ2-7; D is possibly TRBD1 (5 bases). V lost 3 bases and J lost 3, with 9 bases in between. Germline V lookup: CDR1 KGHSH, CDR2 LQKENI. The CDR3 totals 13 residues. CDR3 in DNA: TGTGCCAGCTCACCGGGCAGGGACTACGAGCAGTACTTC. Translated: CASSPGRDYEQYF.